This TCR beta chain was recovered during a study of T cell responses to AZD1222 COVID-19 vaccine. This clone has a single count. The antigen remains undetermined. Per germline, CDR1 SGHKS and CDR2 YYEKEE (reference sequence). V was shortened by 7 bases and J by 4 bases, with 13 bases between the two germline ends. CDR3 length: 13 residues. Points from the study as a whole: Once two AZD1222 doses were given, Spike-specific TCR breadth and depth went up.

The assay was immunoSEQ multiplex PCR, and TCRdb's table has in-frame clones only and misses some. The sample has 100,000 to 150,000 clones; about 89% are singletons. The rearrangement links TRBV5-5 to TRBJ2-3, with D possibly TRBD2 on 6 matching bases. This TCR was sampled from an adult in good health. Sample: peripheral blood, taken on day 0 of AZD1222 vaccination. CDR3 residues: CASHTAGPDTQYF. The CDR3 DNA follows: TGTGCCAGCCACACCGCGGGGCCAGATACGCAGTATTTT. Filled out from reference TRBV5-5 and TRBJ2-3, the complete variable domain reads DAGVTQSPTHLIKTRGQQVTLRCSPISGHKSVSWYQQVLGQGPQFIFQYYEKEERGRGNFPDRFSARQFPNYSSELNVNALLLGDSALYLCASHTAGPDTQYFGPGTRLTVL.